This T cell receptor (beta chain) derives from a study of blood T cell repertoires in COVID-19. Germline V CDR1 and CDR2: SGHDT, YYEEEE. CDR3 size: 16 residues. V trimming: 0 bases; J trimming: 2 bases; junction bases outside the gene matches: 3. The protocol was immunoSEQ multiplex PCR, while the TCRdb copy is restricted to in-frame clones and leaves out a portion. The table includes under 300,000 clones, 80% to 95% detected once. The receptor was derived from a woman under 30 who had recovered from COVID-19. The sequencing sample was made of PBMCs or T cells enriched from blood (not recorded which). The V and J genes are TRBV5-6 and TRBJ2-1, with 9 bases identical to TRBD2. The CDR3: CASSLGLAETYNEQFF. Written as DNA, the CDR3 is TGTGCCAGCAGCTTGGGACTAGCGGAAACCTACAATGAGCAGTTCTTC.